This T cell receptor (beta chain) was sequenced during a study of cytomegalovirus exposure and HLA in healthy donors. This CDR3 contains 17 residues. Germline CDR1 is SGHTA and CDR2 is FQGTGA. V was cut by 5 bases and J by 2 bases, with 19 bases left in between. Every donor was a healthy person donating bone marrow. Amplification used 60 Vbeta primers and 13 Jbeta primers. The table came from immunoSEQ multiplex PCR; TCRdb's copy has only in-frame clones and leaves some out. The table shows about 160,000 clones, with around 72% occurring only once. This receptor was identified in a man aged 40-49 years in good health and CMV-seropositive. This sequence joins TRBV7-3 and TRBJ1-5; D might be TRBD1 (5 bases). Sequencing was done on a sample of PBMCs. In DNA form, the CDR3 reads TGTGCCAGCAGCGACCGGGACTTCTCTAGGGGCAATCAGCCCCAGCATTTT. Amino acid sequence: CASSDRDFSRGNQPQHF.